This entry is about one TCR beta chain. The length of the CDR3 is 11 residues. V was shortened by 0 bases and J by 10 bases, with 5 bases between the two germline ends. Germline V gene sequence: CDR1 SGHRS, CDR2 YFSETQ. The data stem from a study of blood T cell repertoires in COVID-19. On the study more broadly: The United States, Italy and Spain supplied acute and convalescent COVID-19 samples. T cells, B-cell-depleted T cells, or PBMCs supplied cDNA or gDNA.

Original handling: Amplified reference gene primers provided the basis for estimating nucleated cell counts. TCRdb's copy holds only in-frame clones and misses some; the assay was immunoSEQ multiplex PCR. V, J and clone size are those of that table, while D and trimming were read from the DNA. Here the sample spans 250,000 to 350,000 clones, 70% to 90% being singletons. This chain joins TRBV5-1 and TRBJ2-1; D not certain. The TCR was taken from a woman aged 55 to 70 with acute or convalescent COVID-19. The sequencing sample was made of peripheral blood. As DNA, the CDR3 is TGCGCCAGCAGCTTGGAGAGGGAGCAGTTCTTC. Its protein product is CASSLEREQFF.